Shown below are 9 T cell receptor beta chains from a single sample sequenced in a study of T cell responses to AZD1222 COVID-19 vaccine. Produced via immunoSEQ multiplex PCR; TCRdb's table is partial and in-frame only. The repertoire holds 90,000 to 110,000 clones, with around 90% as singletons. The sample consisted of peripheral blood, taken on day 0 of AZD1222 vaccination. These receptors were taken from an adult in good health.

The V gene is TRBV10-3, the J gene TRBJ2-3; 9 nucleotides agree with TRBD1. The ends lost 6 bases at V and 4 bases at J; junction bases unmatched: 8. Germline V gene lookup returns CDR1 ENHRY and CDR2 SYGVKD. The CDR3 loop spans 15 amino acids. The CDR3 region has the DNA TGTGCCATCAGGGGACAGGGAGGGGCGGCAGATACGCAGTATTTT. It yields the protein CAIRGQGGAADTQYF.

To note about this clone: Other DNA sequences in the sample encode the same CDR3. This sequence joins TRBV3-1 (or the pseudogene TRBV3-2) and TRBJ2-7; D unresolved. Germline V gene data show CDR1 as LGHDT and CDR2 as YNNKEL (reference sequence). This CDR3 has 12 residues. V lost 3 bases and J 0 bases, leaving 3 bases between the germline ends. The CDR3 sequence is CASSQSSYEQYF. CDR3 in DNA: TGTGCCAGCAGCCAGAGCTCCTACGAGCAGTACTTC.

The chain couples TRBV28 to TRBJ1-6, with 9 nucleotides matching TRBD1. Looked up from germline, CDR1 is MDHEN and CDR2 is SYDVKM. The CDR3 covers 16 residues. J was trimmed by 5 bases and V by 10 bases; bases with no gene match: 12. CDR3 in amino acids: CATIASGQGNNSPLHF. CDR3 sequence (DNA): TGTGCCACCATTGCTTCTGGACAGGGGAATAATTCACCCCTCCACTTT.

The V gene is TRBV28, the J gene TRBJ1-2, with unresolved D. The germline V and J ends were trimmed by 6 bases and 0 bases, with 14 bases remaining between them. The CDR3 is made up of 15 amino acids. CDR1 and CDR2 (germline): MDHEN, SYDVKM. The chain's CDR3 is CASRGSGKANYGYTF. DNA of the CDR3: TGTGCCAGCAGGGGGTCCGGGAAAGCTAACTATGGCTACACCTTC.

The gene calls are TRBV30 and TRBJ1-1; TRBD1 matches 7 bases. Germline CDR1 GTSNPN, CDR2 SVGIG (reference sequence). The CDR3 is made up of 14 amino acids. The J segment lost 1 base and the V segment lost 2 bases, leaving 4 bases of the junction unmatched. CDR3 DNA sequence: TGTGCCTGGAGTCCCGGGACAGAGAACACTGAAGCTTTCTTT. It is translated as CAWSPGTENTEAFF. The variable domain in full, with the rest retrieved from reference TRBV30 and TRBJ1-1, is SQTIHQWPATLVQPVGSPLSLECTVEGTSNPNLYWYRQAAGRGLQLLFYSVGIGQISSEVPQNLSASRPQDRQFILSSKKLLLSDSGFYLCAWSPGTENTEAFFGQGTRLTVV.

This CDR3 reads CASSLTSGRVREKLFF. Written as DNA, the CDR3 is TGTGCCAGCAGTCTTACATCGGGGCGCGTGAGAGAAAAACTGTTTTTT. This chain uses TRBV4-2 with TRBJ1-4; a possible D gene is TRBD1 (5 bases). The V and J ends lost 6 bases and 8 bases respectively, with 22 bases between them. The CDR3 has 16 amino acids. Germline assignment: CDR1 LGHNA and CDR2 YNFKEQ.

The chain couples TRBV19 to TRBJ1-5; weak D call: TRBD1 (5 bases). The CDR3 sequence is 13 residues long. The germline V and J ends were trimmed by 8 bases and 4 bases, with 12 bases remaining between them. Germline CDR1 is LNHDA and CDR2 is SQIVND (reference sequence). The CDR3 protein is CASSDSRNQPQHF. The CDR3 nucleotides read TGTGCCAGTTCAGACAGCCGAAATCAGCCCCAGCATTTT.

This rearrangement joins TRBV6-5 to TRBJ2-5, with D unresolved. Trimming took 2 bases from V and 2 from J, leaving 12 bases between them. From germline, CDR1 is MNHEY and CDR2 SVGAGI. This CDR3 region has 15 residues. The CDR3 DNA reads TGTGCCAGCAGTTACGTCCGTTTGGGGCAAGAGACCCAGTACTTC. Translated, it gives CASSYVRLGQETQYF.

The CDR3 region is CASSLGDGNTGELFF. In DNA, the CDR3 is TGTGCCAGCAGCTTAGGGGACGGGAACACCGGGGAGCTGTTTTTT. The rearrangement links TRBV7-8 to TRBJ2-2; D may be TRBD1 or TRBD2 (5 bases each). The germline V and J ends were trimmed by 1 base and 1 base, with 7 bases remaining between them. Germline V gene lookup returns CDR1 SGHVS and CDR2 FQNEAQ. The length of the CDR3 is 15 residues.